This entry concerns a single T cell receptor (beta chain). Clones were sequenced by immunoSEQ multiplex PCR, and TCRdb holds only the in-frame ones, with some missing. Altogether some 210,000 clones are present, 81% being singletons, with the ten largest covering 8% to 9.5%. The sample originates from a study of blood T cell repertoires in COVID-19. This TCR was recovered from a woman aged 50 to 60 with acute COVID-19. Sample: PBMCs or T cells enriched from blood (not recorded which).

As DNA, the CDR3 is TGTGCCAGTAGTCCGGGGACTACAAACACAGATACGCAGTATTTT. This sequence encodes CASSPGTTNTDTQYF. The gene calls are TRBV19 and TRBJ2-3; 7 nucleotides agree with TRBD2. The CDR3 extends over 15 amino acids. From germline, CDR1 is LNHDA and CDR2 SQIVND (reference sequence). Trimming took 5 bases from V and 2 from J; bases not matched to a gene: 7.